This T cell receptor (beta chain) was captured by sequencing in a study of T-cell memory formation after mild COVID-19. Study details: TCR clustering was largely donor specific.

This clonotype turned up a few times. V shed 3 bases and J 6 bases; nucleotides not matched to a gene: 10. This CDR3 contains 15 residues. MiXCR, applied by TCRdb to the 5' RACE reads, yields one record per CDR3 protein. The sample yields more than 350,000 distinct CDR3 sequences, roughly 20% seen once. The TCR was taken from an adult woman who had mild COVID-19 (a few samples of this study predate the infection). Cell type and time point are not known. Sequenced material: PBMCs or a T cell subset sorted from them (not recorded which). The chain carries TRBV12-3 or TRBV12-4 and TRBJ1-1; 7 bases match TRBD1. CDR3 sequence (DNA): TGTGCCAGCAGTTTTGGTGGGACAGCTCTATCTGAAGCTTTCTTT. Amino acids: CASSFGGTALSEAFF.